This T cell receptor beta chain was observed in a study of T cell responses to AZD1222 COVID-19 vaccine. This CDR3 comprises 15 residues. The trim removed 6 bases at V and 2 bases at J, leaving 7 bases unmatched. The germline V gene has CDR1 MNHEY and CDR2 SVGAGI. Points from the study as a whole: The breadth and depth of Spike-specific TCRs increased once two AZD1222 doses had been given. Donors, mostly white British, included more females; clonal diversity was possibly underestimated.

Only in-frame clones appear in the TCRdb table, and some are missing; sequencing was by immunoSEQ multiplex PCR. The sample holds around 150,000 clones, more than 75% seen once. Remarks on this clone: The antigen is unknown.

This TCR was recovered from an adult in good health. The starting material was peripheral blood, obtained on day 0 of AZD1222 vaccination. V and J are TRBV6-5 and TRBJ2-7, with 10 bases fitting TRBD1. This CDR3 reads CASRTDRGRTYEQYF. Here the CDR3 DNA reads TGTGCCAGCAGGACCGACAGGGGGCGTACCTACGAGCAGTACTTC.